These 10 T cell receptor beta chains originate from one sample sequenced in a study of OX40 agonist ivuxolimab in advanced cancers. Sequencing used immunoSEQ multiplex PCR; TCRdb keeps in-frame clones, though not all of them. The sample holds about 80,000 clones, over 85% seen once. Sequenced material: CD4+ or CD8+ T cells sorted from blood, taken in a trial of the OX40 agonist ivuxolimab. These receptors all stem from an adult with an advanced solid tumor such as melanoma, head and neck, liver or kidney cancer.

V is TRBV10-2 and J is TRBJ2-1; no clear D. This CDR3 has 15 amino acids. The germline gives CDR1 WSHSY, CDR2 SAAADI. V was trimmed by 0 bases and J by 1 base, leaving 7 bases between them. CDR3 sequence (DNA): TGCGCCAGCAGTGAGTCGTCCTATTCCTACAATGAGCAGTTCTTC. Its translation: CASSESSYSYNEQFF.

This sequence joins TRBV28 and TRBJ1-2; TRBD1 matches 8 bases. The germline gives CDR1 MDHEN, CDR2 SYDVKM. The CDR3 length is 14 residues. The junction had 7 bases not matched to a gene; V was cut back by 2 bases and J by 8 bases. For the CDR3, the DNA is TGTGCCAGCAGTTTAATTGGGCAGGGGGCGGGCTACACCTTC. Amino acid sequence: CASSLIGQGAGYTF.

CDR3 coding DNA: TGTGCCAGCAGCCGCCCAGGAGGGTCCGGCACTGAAGCTTTCTTT. It encodes CASSRPGGSGTEAFF. The chain carries TRBV7-9 and TRBJ1-1, with no clear D. The V end lost 5 bases, the J end lost 4 bases, and 17 bases lay between the germline ends. CDR3 size: 15 residues. Germline CDR1 is SEHNR and CDR2 is FQNEAQ (reference sequence).

J is TRBJ1-1 and V is TRBV19; D is ambiguous. The germline V gene has CDR1 LNHDA and CDR2 SQIVND (reference sequence). Trimming pared 5 bases from V and 3 bases from J, leaving 10 bases between. CDR3 length equals 13 residues. Written as DNA, the CDR3 is TGTGCCAGTAGTTCAGCTGGAGACACTGAAGCTTTCTTT. As protein: CASSSAGDTEAFF. The full variable domain, with the rest looked up from reference TRBV19 and TRBJ1-1, is DGGITQSPKYLFRKEGQNVTLSCEQNLNHDAMYWYRQDPGQGLRLIYYSQIVNDFQKGDIAEGYSVSREKKESFPLTVTSAQKNPTAFYLCASSSAGDTEAFFGQGTRLTVV.

This clone was detected only once. The chain combines TRBV7-2 with TRBJ2-7; D remains unclear. Germline CDR1 is SGHTA and CDR2 is FQGNSA. The length of the CDR3 is 12 residues. Deletions cut 5 bases from V and 3 bases from J, with 8 bases between. For the CDR3, the DNA is TGTGCCAGCAGCCCCCTCAACTACGAGCAGTACTTC. It codes for CASSPLNYEQYF.

The rearrangement uses TRBV7-2 and TRBJ1-4; D unresolved. The CDR3 is 13 amino acids. Germline V gene data show CDR1 as SGHTA and CDR2 as FQGNSA. Trimming cost V 5 bases and J 8 bases, with 12 bases left between them. The CDR3 reads CASSRSGSEKLFF. The DNA of the CDR3 is TGTGCCAGCAGCCGTTCCGGAAGCGAAAAACTGTTTTTT.

The rearrangement links TRBV7-3 to TRBJ2-1; TRBD2 might be the D (6 bases). CDR3 size: 13 residues. Germline V CDR1 and CDR2: SGHTA, FQGTGA. The germline V and J ends were trimmed by 1 base and 7 bases, with 8 bases remaining between them. The CDR3 coding sequence is TGTGCCAGCAGCTTAAACGGGGGAAATGAGCAGTTCTTC. Amino acid sequence: CASSLNGGNEQFF.

The J gene is TRBJ1-5, the V gene TRBV7-2; 7 bases fit TRBD1. With V trimmed by 1 base and J by 4 bases, 4 bases remained unmatched. The CDR3 spans 15 residues. Germline V gene data show CDR1 as SGHTA and CDR2 as FQGNSA. This CDR3 reads CASSLGTGQNQPQHF. The CDR3 nucleotides are TGTGCCAGCAGCTTAGGGACAGGTCAAAATCAGCCCCAGCATTTT.

The chain is built from TRBV5-8 and TRBJ1-4, with D maybe TRBD1 (6 bases). The CDR3 is 15 amino acids. Trimming removed 2 bases at V and 6 bases at J, with 14 bases between. Germline V gene lookup returns CDR1 SGHTS and CDR2 YDEGEE. The CDR3 DNA is TGTGCCAGCAGCTTTCAACGCAGGGGAGATGAAAAACTGTTTTTT. Its translation is CASSFQRRGDEKLFF.

The rearrangement joins TRBV5-1 to TRBJ2-7; perhaps D is TRBD1 or TRBD2 (5 bases each). V lost 1 base and J 5 bases, leaving 16 bases between the germline ends. CDR3 size: 15 residues. CDR1 SGHRS and CDR2 YFSETQ come from the germline V gene. This CDR3 reads CASSLPSGTWNEQYF. The CDR3 DNA reads TGCGCCAGCAGCTTGCCGTCAGGGACGTGGAACGAGCAGTACTTC. The entire variable domain, with the rest obtained from reference TRBV5-1 and TRBJ2-7, is as follows: KAGVTQTPRYLIKTRGQQVTLSCSPISGHRSVSWYQQTPGQGLQFLFEYFSETQRNKGNFPGRFSGRQFSNSRSEMNVSTLELGDSALYLCASSLPSGTWNEQYFGPGTRLTVT.